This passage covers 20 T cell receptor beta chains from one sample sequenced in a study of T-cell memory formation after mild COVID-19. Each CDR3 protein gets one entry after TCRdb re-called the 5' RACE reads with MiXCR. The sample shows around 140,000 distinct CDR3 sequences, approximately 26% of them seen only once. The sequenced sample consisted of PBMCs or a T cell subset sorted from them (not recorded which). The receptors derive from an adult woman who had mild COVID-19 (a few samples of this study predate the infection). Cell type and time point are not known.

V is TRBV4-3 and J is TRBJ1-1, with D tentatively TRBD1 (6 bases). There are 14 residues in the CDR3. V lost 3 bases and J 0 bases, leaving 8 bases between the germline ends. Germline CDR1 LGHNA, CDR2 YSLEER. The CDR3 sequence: CASSHGQMNTEAFF. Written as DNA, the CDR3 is TGCGCCAGCAGCCACGGACAGATGAACACTGAAGCTTTCTTT.

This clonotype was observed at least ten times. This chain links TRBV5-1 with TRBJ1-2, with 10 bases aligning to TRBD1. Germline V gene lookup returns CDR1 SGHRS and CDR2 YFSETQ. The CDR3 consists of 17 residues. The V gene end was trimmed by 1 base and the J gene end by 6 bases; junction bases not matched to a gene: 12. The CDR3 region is CASSLLQVIGTGDGYTF. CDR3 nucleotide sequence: TGCGCCAGCAGCTTGCTCCAGGTGATCGGGACAGGGGATGGCTACACCTTC.

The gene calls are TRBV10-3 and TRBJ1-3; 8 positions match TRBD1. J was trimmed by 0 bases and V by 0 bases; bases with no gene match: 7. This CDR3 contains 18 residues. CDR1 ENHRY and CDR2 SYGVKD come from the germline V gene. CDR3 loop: CAISESMTGAHSGNTIYF. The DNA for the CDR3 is TGTGCCATCAGTGAGTCTATGACAGGGGCCCACTCTGGAAACACCATATATTTT.

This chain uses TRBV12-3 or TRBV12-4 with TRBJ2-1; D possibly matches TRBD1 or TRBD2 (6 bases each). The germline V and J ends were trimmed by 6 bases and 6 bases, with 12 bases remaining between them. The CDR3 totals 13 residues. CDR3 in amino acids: CASRDGGGNEQFF. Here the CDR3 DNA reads TGTGCCAGCAGGGACGGAGGGGGCAATGAGCAGTTCTTC.

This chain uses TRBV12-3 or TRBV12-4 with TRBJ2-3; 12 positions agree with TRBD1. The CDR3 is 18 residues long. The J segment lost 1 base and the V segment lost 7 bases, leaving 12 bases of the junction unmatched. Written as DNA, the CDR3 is TGTGCCAGCACCCGGGACAGGGGGCGAACTAGCGGCACAGATACGCAGTATTTT. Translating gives CASTRDRGRTSGTDTQYF.

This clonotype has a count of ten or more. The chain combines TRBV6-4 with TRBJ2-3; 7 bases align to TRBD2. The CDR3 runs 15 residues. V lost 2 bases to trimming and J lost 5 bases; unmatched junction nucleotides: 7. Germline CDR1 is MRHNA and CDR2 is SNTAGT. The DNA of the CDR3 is TGTGCCAGCAGTGACGGGCGGGAGTATGGAGATACGCAGTATTTT. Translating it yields CASSDGREYGDTQYF.

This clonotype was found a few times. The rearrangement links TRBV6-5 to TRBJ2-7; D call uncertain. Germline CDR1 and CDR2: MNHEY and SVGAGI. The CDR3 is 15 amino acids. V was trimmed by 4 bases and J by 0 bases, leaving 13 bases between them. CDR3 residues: CASSLSQESSYEQYF. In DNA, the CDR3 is TGTGCCAGCAGTTTATCGCAGGAGAGCTCCTACGAGCAGTACTTC.

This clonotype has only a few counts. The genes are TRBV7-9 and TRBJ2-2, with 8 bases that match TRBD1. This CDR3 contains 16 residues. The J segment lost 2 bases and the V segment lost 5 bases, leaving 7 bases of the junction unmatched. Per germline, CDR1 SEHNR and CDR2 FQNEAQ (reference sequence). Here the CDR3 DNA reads TGTGCCAGCAGCCTAACAGGGGGTCCTAACACCGGGGAGCTGTTTTTT. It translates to CASSLTGGPNTGELFF.

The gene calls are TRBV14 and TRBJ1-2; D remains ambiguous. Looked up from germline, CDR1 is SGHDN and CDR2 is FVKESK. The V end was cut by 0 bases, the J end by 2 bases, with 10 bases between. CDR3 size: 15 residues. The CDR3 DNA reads TGTGCCAGCAGCCAAGAAGGACTCGTAAACTATGGCTACACCTTC. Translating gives CASSQEGLVNYGYTF.

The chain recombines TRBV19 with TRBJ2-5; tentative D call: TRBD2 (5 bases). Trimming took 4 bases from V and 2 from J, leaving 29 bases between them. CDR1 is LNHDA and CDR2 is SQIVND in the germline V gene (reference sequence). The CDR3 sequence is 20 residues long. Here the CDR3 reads CASSTSGLKIGVALQETQYF. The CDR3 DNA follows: TGTGCCAGTAGTACATCAGGACTCAAGATTGGAGTGGCCCTACAAGAGACCCAGTACTTC.

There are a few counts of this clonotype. The CDR3 is CSAGDSHYMNTEAFF. The CDR3 DNA reads TGCAGCGCTGGGGACAGCCATTACATGAACACTGAAGCTTTCTTT. The rearrangement links TRBV29-1 to TRBJ1-1; 7 bases align to TRBD1. This CDR3 is built from 15 residues. CDR1 SQVTM and CDR2 ANQGSEA come from the germline V gene. Trimming removed 7 bases from V and 0 bases from J; junction bases left unmatched: 11.

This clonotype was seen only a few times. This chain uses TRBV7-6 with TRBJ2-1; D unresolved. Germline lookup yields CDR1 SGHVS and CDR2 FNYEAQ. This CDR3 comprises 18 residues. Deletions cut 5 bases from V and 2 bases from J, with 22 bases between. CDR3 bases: TGTGCCAGCAGCAATCCACGGGCCCGAGGCAATCCCTACAATGAGCAGTTCTTC. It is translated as CASSNPRARGNPYNEQFF.

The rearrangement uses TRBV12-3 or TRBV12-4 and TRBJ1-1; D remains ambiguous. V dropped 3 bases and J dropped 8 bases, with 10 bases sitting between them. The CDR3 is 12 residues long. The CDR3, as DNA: TGTGCCAGCAGTTTGGTAGGTCAGGAAGCTTTCTTT. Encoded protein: CASSLVGQEAFF.

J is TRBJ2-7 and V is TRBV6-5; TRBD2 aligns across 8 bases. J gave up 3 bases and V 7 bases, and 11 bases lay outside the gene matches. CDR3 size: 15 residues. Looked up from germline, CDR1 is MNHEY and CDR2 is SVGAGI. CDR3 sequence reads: CASTSRVREVYEQYF. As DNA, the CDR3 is TGTGCCAGCACCTCCCGGGTGCGGGAGGTCTACGAGCAGTACTTC.

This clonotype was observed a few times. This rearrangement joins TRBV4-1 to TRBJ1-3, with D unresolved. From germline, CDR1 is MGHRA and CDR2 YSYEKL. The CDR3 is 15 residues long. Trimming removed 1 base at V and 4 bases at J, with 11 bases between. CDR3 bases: TGCGCCAGCAGCCAAGTCGAGCTCCTCGGAAACACCATATATTTT. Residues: CASSQVELLGNTIYF.

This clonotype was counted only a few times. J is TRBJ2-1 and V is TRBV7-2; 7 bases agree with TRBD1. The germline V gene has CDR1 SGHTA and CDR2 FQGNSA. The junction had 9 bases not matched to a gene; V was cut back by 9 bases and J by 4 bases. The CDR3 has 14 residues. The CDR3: CASYFRGQYNEQFF. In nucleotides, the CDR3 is TGTGCCAGTTACTTCCGGGGACAGTACAATGAGCAGTTCTTC.

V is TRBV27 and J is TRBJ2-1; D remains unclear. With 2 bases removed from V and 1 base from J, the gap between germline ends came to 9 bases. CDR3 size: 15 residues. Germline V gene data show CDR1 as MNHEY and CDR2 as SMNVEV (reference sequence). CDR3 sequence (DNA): TGTGCCAGCAGTTTAATGACTGGTTCCTACAATGAGCAGTTCTTC. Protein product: CASSLMTGSYNEQFF.

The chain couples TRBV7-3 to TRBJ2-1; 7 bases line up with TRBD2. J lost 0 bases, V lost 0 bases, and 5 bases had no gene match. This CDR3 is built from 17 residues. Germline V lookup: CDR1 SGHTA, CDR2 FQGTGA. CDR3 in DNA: TGTGCCAGCAGCTTAACGTGGGGAGGGAGCTCCTACAATGAGCAGTTCTTC. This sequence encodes CASSLTWGGSSYNEQFF.

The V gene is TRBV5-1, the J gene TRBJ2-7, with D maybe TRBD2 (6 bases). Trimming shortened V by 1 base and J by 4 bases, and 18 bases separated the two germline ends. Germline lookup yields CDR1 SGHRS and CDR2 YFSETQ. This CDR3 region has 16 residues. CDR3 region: CASSLYGGDGGYEQYF. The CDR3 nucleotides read TGCGCCAGCAGCTTGTACGGGGGAGACGGGGGTTACGAGCAGTACTTC.

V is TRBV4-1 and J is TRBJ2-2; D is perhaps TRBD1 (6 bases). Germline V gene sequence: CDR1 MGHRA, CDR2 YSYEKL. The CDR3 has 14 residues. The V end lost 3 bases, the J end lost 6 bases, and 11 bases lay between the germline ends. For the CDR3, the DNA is TGCGCCAGCAGCCAGTGGACAGAATCCGGGGAGCTGTTTTTT. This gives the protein CASSQWTESGELFF.